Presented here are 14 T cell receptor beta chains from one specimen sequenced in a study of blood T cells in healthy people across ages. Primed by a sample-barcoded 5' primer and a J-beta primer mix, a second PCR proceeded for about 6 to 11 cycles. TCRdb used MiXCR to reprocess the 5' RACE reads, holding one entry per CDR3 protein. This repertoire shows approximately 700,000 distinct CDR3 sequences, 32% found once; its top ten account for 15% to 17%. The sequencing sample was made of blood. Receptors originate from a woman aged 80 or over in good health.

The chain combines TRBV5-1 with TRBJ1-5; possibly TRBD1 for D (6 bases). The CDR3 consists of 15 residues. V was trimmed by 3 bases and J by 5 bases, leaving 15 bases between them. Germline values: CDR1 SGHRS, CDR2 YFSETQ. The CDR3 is CASSYTGHPDQPQHF. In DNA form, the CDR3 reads TGCGCCAGCAGCTACACGGGACACCCTGATCAGCCCCAGCATTTT.

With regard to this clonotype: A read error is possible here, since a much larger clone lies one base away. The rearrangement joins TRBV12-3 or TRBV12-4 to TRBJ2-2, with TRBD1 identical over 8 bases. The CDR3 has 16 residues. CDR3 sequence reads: CASNQGQVVSTGERFF. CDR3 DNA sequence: TGTGCCAGCAATCAGGGACAGGTTGTGTCCACCGGGGAGCGGTTTTTT.

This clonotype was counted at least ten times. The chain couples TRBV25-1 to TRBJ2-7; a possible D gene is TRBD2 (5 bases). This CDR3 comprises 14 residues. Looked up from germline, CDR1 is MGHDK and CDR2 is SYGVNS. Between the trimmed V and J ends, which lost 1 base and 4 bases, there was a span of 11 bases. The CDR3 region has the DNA TGTGCCAGCAGTGAATCGGGGTCTAGGTACGAGCAGTACTTC. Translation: CASSESGSRYEQYF.

The CDR3 DNA sequence: TGTGCCAGCAGCGTAGACAACAATGAGCAGTTCTTC. This gives the protein CASSVDNNEQFF. The V and J genes are TRBV4-2 and TRBJ2-1; D is unresolved. The CDR3 runs to 12 residues. V lost 5 bases and J lost 5, with 7 bases in between. CDR1 is LGHNA, CDR2 YNFKEQ, per germline.

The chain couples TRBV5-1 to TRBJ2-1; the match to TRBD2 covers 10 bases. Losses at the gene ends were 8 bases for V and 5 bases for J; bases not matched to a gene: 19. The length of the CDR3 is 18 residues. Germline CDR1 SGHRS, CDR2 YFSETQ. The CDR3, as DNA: TGCGCCAGTAGCGGACTAGCGGTTTCAGGCCCCCATCACAATGAGCAGTTCTTC. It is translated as CASSGLAVSGPHHNEQFF.

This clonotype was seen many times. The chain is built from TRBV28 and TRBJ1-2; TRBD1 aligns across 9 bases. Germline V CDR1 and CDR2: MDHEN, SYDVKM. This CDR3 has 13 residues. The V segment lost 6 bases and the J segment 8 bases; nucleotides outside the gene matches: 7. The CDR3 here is CASRSGQGGGYTF. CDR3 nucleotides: TGTGCCAGCAGATCGGGACAGGGAGGGGGCTACACCTTC.

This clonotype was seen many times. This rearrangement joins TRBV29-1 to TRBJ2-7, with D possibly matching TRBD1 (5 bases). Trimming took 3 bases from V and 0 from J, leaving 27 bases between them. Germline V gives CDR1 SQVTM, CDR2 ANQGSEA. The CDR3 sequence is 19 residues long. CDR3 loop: CSVDPPTGEQTPSSYEQYF. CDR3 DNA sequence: TGCAGCGTTGACCCGCCCACAGGCGAACAAACCCCAAGCTCCTACGAGCAGTACTTC.

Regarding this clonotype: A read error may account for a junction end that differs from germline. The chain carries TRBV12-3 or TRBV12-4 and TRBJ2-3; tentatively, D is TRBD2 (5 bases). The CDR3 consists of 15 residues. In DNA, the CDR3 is TGTGCCAGCAGCCAAGCGGACGTGAGCACAGATATGCAGTATTTT. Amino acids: CASSQADVSTDMQYF.

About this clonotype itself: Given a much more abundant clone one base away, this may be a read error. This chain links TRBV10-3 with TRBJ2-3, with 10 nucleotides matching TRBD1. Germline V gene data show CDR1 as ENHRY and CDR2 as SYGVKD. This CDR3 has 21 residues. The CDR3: CAIRTGGSATREGSKTDTRYF. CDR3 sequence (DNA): TGTGCCATCAGGACAGGGGGCTCCGCGACTCGGGAAGGTTCGAAGACAGATACGCGGTATTTT.

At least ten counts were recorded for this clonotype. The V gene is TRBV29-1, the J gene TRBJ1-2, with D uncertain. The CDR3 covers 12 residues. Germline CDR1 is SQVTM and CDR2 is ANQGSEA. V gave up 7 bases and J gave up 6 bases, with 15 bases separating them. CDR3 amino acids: CSAHWEGDGYTF. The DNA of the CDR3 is TGCAGCGCCCACTGGGAGGGAGATGGCTACACCTTC.

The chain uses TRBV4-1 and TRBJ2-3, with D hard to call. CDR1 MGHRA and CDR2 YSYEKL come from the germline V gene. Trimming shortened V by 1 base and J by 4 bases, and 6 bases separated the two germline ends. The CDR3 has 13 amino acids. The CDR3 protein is CASSQVAADTQYF. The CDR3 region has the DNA TGCGCCAGCAGCCAAGTCGCCGCAGATACGCAGTATTTT.

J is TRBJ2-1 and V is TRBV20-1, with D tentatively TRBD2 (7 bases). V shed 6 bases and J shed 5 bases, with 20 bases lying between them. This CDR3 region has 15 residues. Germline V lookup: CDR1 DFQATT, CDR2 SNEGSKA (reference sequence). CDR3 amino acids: CSAGYRGAKDNEQFF. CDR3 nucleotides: TGCAGTGCCGGCTATCGGGGGGCCAAAGACAATGAGCAGTTCTTC.

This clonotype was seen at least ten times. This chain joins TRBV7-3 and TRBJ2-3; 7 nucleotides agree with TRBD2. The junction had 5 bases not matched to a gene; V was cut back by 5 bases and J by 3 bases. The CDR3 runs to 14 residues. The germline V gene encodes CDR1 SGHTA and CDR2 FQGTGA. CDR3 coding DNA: TGTGCCAGCAGCCCAACGGGGGGTACAGATACGCAGTATTTT. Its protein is CASSPTGGTDTQYF.

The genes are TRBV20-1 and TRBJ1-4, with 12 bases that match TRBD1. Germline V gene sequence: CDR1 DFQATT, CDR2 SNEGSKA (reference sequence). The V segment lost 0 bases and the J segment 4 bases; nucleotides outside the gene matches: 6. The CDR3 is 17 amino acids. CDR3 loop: CSARDLGQGAYNEKLFF. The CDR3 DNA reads TGCAGTGCTAGAGATTTGGGACAGGGGGCGTATAATGAAAAACTGTTTTTT.